This TCR beta chain is drawn from a study of blood T cells in healthy people across ages. Study-level points and caveats: Per million T cells, TCR beta diversity dropped roughly linearly as age increased.

A second about 7 to 11 cycle PCR used barcoded and J-beta primers. TCRdb redid the calling of the 5' RACE reads with MiXCR, one entry per CDR3 protein. Of about 1,400,000 distinct CDR3 sequences listed, around 59% are singletons. In the case of this clonotype: As yet, its antigen is unknown.

Germline-derived CDR1 and CDR2 are SEHNR and FQNEAQ (reference sequence). V was shortened by 4 bases and J by 6 bases, with 19 bases between the two germline ends. This CDR3 is 16 amino acids long. There were healthy Caucasian individuals from Russia, aged about 6 to 100, serving as donors. Whenever a sample was processed, at least 6.5 million PBMCs were isolated. The extraction recovered at least 5.5 micrograms of total RNA per sample. The V and J genes are TRBV7-9 and TRBJ2-1; D gene unclear. The receptor's source is a man aged 18 to 35 in good health. The sequencing sample was made of blood. The CDR3 DNA sequence: TGTGCCAGCAGCTCCCCTTCAAGTGAGTGGAGCAATGAGCAGTTCTTC. Its translation is CASSSPSSEWSNEQFF.